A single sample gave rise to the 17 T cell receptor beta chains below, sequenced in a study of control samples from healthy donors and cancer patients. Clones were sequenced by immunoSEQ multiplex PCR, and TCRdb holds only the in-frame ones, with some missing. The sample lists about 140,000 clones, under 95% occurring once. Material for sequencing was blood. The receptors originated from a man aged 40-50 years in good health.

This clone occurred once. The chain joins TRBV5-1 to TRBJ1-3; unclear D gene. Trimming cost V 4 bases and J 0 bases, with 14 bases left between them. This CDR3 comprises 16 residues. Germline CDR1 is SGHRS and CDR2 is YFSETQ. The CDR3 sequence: CASSVRSGGSGNTIYF. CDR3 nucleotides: TGCGCCAGCAGCGTTCGGAGCGGAGGCTCTGGAAACACCATATATTTT.

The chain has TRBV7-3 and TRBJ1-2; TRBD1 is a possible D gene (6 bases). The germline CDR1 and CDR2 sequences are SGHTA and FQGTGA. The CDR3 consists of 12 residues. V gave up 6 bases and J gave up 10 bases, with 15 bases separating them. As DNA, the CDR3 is TGTGCCAGCAGTGAAGGTCAGGGGTTCTACACCTTC. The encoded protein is CASSEGQGFYTF.

CDR3 in amino acids: CASSSIRDRGSNVLTF. The CDR3 DNA reads as TGTGCCAGCAGCTCAATCCGGGACAGGGGCTCCAACGTCCTGACTTTC. The chain carries TRBV7-6 and TRBJ2-6, with 10 bases that match TRBD1. The CDR3 runs 16 residues. V was clipped by 4 bases and J by 8 bases; unmatched bases: 8. The germline gives CDR1 SGHVS, CDR2 FNYEAQ.

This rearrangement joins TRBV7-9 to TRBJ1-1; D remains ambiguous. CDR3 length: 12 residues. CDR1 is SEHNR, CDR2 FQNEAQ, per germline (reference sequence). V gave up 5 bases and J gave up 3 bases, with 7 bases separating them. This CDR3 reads CASSALDTEAFF. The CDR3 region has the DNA TGTGCCAGCAGCGCCTTGGACACTGAAGCTTTCTTT.

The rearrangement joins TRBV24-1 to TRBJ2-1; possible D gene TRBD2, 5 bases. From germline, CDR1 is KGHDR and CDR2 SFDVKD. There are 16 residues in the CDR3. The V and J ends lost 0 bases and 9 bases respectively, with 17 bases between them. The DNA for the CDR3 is TGTGCCACCAGTGATTTGACTAGAGGGAGTGTTGGTGAGCAGTTCTTC. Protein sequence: CATSDLTRGSVGEQFF.

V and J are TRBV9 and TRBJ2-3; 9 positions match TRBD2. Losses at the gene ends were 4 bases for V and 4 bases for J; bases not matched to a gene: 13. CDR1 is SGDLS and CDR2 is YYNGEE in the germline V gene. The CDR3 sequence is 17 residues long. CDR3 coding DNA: TGTGCCAGCAGCCCCCCCGGGGCGGGAGGGAACGCAGATACGCAGTATTTT. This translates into CASSPPGAGGNADTQYF.

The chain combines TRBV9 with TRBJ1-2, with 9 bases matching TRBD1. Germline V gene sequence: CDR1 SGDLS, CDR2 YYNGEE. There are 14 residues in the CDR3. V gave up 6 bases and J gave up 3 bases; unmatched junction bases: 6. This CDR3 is CASNRWTGDYGYTF. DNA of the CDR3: TGTGCCAGCAATCGGTGGACAGGGGACTATGGCTACACCTTC.

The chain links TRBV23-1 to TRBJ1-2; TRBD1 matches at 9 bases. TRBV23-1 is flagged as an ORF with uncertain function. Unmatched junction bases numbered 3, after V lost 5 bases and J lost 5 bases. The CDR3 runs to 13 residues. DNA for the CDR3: TGCGCCAGCAGTGACAGGGGGGGATATGGCTACACCTTC. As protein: CASSDRGGYGYTF.

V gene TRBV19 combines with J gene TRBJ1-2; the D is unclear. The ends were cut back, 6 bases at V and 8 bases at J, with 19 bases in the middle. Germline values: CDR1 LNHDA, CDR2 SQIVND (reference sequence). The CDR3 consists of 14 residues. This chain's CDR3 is CASRNPLFGGGYTF. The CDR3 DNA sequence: TGTGCCAGTAGGAACCCGTTGTTCGGTGGAGGCTACACCTTC.

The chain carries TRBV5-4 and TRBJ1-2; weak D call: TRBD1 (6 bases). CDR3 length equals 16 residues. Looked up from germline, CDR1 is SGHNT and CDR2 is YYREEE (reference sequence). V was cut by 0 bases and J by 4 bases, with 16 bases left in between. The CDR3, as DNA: TGTGCCAGCAGCTTGGCGGGAGGACAGCGCATCTATGGCTACACCTTC. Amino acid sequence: CASSLAGGQRIYGYTF. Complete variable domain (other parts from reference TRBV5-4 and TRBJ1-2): ETGVTQSPTHLIKTRGQQVTLRCSSQSGHNTVSWYQQALGQGPQFIFQYYREEENGRGNFPPRFSGLQFPNYSSELNVNALELDDSALYLCASSLAGGQRIYGYTFGSGTRLTVV.

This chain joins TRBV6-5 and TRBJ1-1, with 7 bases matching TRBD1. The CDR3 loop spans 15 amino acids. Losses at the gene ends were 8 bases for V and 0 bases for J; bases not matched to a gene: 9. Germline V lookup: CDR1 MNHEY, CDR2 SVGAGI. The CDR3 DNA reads TGTGCCAGCTGTCCCGGGACAGAAATGAACACTGAAGCTTTCTTT. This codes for CASCPGTEMNTEAFF.

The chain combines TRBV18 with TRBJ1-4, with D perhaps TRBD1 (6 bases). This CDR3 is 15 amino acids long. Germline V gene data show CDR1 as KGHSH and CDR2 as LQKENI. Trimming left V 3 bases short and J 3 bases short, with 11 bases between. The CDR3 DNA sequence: TGTGCCAGCTCACCCACAGGGATTCCTAATGAAAAACTGTTTTTT. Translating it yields CASSPTGIPNEKLFF.

CDR3 residues: CASSLEGDSLVSGNTIYF. As DNA, the CDR3 is TGTGCCAGCAGTTTAGAGGGGGACAGCCTAGTGTCTGGAAACACCATATATTTT. J is TRBJ1-3 and V is TRBV28; 7 bases are shared with TRBD1. The CDR3 totals 18 residues. The trim removed 2 bases at V and 1 base at J, leaving 11 bases unmatched. CDR1 is MDHEN and CDR2 is SYDVKM in the germline V gene.

The CDR3 DNA is TGCGCCAGCAGCTTCCGCTTTGCAACTAATGAAAAACTGTTTTTT. Amino acid sequence: CASSFRFATNEKLFF. The rearrangement joins TRBV5-1 to TRBJ1-4; D gene unclear. The CDR3 length is 15 residues. Germline lookup yields CDR1 SGHRS and CDR2 YFSETQ. Trimming took off 2 bases at V and 0 bases at J, with 8 bases between the two ends. The full variable domain, rest sourced from reference TRBV5-1 and TRBJ1-4, is KAGVTQTPRYLIKTRGQQVTLSCSPISGHRSVSWYQQTPGQGLQFLFEYFSETQRNKGNFPGRFSGRQFSNSRSEMNVSTLELGDSALYLCASSFRFATNEKLFFGSGTQLSVL.

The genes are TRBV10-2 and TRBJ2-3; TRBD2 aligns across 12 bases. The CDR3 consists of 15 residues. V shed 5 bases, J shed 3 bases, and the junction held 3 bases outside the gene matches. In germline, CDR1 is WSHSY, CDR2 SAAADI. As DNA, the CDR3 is TGCGCCAGCAGTATGACTAGCGGGAGAACAGATACGCAGTATTTT. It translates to CASSMTSGRTDTQYF.

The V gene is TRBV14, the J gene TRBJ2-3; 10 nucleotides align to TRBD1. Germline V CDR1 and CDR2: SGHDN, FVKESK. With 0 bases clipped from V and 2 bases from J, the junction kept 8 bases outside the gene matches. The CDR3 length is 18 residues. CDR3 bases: TGTGCCAGCAGCCAAGAAGGGACAGGGGTGCGATACACAGATACGCAGTATTTT. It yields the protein CASSQEGTGVRYTDTQYF.

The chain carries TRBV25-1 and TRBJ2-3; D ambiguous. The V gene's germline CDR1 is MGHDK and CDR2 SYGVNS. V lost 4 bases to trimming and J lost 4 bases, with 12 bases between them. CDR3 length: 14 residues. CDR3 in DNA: TGTGCCAGCAGTGGTAGGTTGTTGGCAGATACGCAGTATTTT. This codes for CASSGRLLADTQYF.